The 28 T cell receptor beta chains in this list originate from one sample, sequenced in a study of cytomegalovirus exposure and HLA in healthy donors. PCR amplification relied on 60 Vbeta primers (plus 13 Jbeta primers). Some clones are missing from TCRdb's copy, which holds only in-frame ones; the method was immunoSEQ multiplex PCR. The table records about 96,000 clones, roughly three fifths of them present only once. The sample consisted of PBMCs. The receptors stem from a man between 60 and 70 years old in good health and CMV-seronegative.

This clone was detected only a few times. Here the CDR3 DNA reads TGTGCCAGCATCCGGGACAGTTTTAACTATGGCTACACCTTC. Its translation is CASIRDSFNYGYTF. V usage is TRBV28 and J usage is TRBJ1-2; 7 nucleotides agree with TRBD1. The CDR3 runs to 14 residues. V lost 7 bases, J lost 1 base, and 6 bases stayed unmatched. Germline V gene lookup returns CDR1 MDHEN and CDR2 SYDVKM.

V gene TRBV2 combines with J gene TRBJ1-1; TRBD1 is a possible D gene (5 bases). This CDR3 contains 15 residues. V lost 3 bases and J lost 6, with 17 bases in between. Germline V CDR1 and CDR2: SNHLY, FYNNEI. DNA of the CDR3: TGTGCCAGCAGTGACACAGGTTTGGGGGGACCTGAAGCTTTCTTT. Translation gives CASSDTGLGGPEAFF.

The table lists this clone with a few counts. The genes are TRBV5-5 and TRBJ2-1; D is ambiguous. Germline CDR1 reads SGHKS; CDR2 reads YYEKEE (reference sequence). The CDR3 has 11 amino acids. V lost 2 bases to trimming and J lost 10 bases, with 7 bases between them. CDR3 sequence reads: CASSLALEQFF. The CDR3 nucleotides read TGTGCCAGCAGCTTAGCTCTGGAGCAGTTCTTC.

This clone was counted between two and nine times. The V call is TRBV6-1, the J call TRBJ1-1; D call uncertain. There are 15 residues in the CDR3. Germline V CDR1 and CDR2: MNHNS, SASEGT. The V and J ends lost 1 base and 1 base respectively, with 10 bases between them. The DNA for the CDR3 is TGTGCCAGCAGTGAAGGAGTGGGCTGGAACACTGAAGCTTTCTTT. Its protein product is CASSEGVGWNTEAFF.

A few counts support this clone. The rearrangement links TRBV2 to TRBJ2-7, with 7 bases lining up with TRBD2. CDR3 length: 13 amino acids. Germline V gene lookup returns CDR1 SNHLY and CDR2 FYNNEI. The ends lost 5 bases at V and 7 bases at J; junction bases unmatched: 8. CDR3 nucleotide sequence: TGTGCCAGCAGTTTCGGCCCGGGGGGAGAGCAGTACTTC. As protein: CASSFGPGGEQYF.

The chain is built from TRBV6-5 and TRBJ2-1; D is perhaps TRBD1 (5 bases). V dropped 4 bases and J dropped 5 bases, with 9 bases sitting between them. Germline loops: CDR1 MNHEY, CDR2 SVGAGI. This CDR3 region has 13 residues. CDR3 sequence reads: CASSSTENNEQFF. The CDR3 DNA reads as TGTGCCAGCAGTTCGACAGAGAACAATGAGCAGTTCTTC.

The chain recombines TRBV27 with TRBJ2-7; the D gene is possibly TRBD2 (5 bases). Trimming stripped 0 bases from V and 2 bases from J, with 8 bases between. The CDR3 consists of 14 residues. Germline V lookup: CDR1 MNHEY, CDR2 SMNVEV (reference sequence). In nucleotides, the CDR3 is TGTGCCAGCAGTTTATCCGCGAGGGCCTACGAGCAGTACTTC. Translated: CASSLSARAYEQYF.

This clone was recorded a few times. The chain employs TRBV4-2 and TRBJ2-1, with 10 bases identical to TRBD2. The germline V gene has CDR1 LGHNA and CDR2 YNFKEQ. The CDR3 runs to 14 residues. The V and J ends lost 3 bases and 5 bases, in that order; junction bases with no gene match: 1. The CDR3 sequence is CASSQGLANNEQFF. CDR3 in DNA: TGTGCCAGCAGCCAGGGACTAGCGAACAATGAGCAGTTCTTC.

In this sample, this clone turned up a few times. The chain joins TRBV6-1 to TRBJ1-5; 7 nucleotides match TRBD1. Unmatched junction bases numbered 6, after V lost 5 bases and J lost 2 bases. Germline V gives CDR1 MNHNS, CDR2 SASEGT. The CDR3 length is 15 residues. The CDR3 nucleotides read TGTGCCAGCAGTAGAACAGGGGCAGGCAATCAGCCCCAGCATTTT. Protein sequence: CASSRTGAGNQPQHF.

This sequence joins TRBV11-3 and TRBJ2-1; TRBD2 agrees at 9 bases. The CDR3 consists of 16 residues. The J segment lost 15 bases and the V segment lost 2 bases, leaving 17 bases of the junction unmatched. Germline V CDR1 and CDR2: SGHNT, YENEEA. DNA of the CDR3: TGTGCCAGCAGCTTATCCCCGGGACTAGCCGTGGGGGAGACGTTCTTC. Protein: CASSLSPGLAVGETFF.

The V and J genes are TRBV11-3 and TRBJ2-1, with 10 positions matching TRBD2. This CDR3 region has 15 residues. Trimming cost V 4 bases and J 1 base; bases outside gene matches: 1. Germline V gives CDR1 SGHNT, CDR2 YENEEA. This chain's CDR3 is CASSSSGGSYNEQFF. Written as DNA, the CDR3 is TGTGCCAGCAGCTCTAGCGGGGGATCCTACAATGAGCAGTTCTTC.

This chain joins TRBV5-5 and TRBJ2-4, with 12 bases aligning to TRBD2. Germline values: CDR1 SGHKS, CDR2 YYEKEE (reference sequence). The CDR3 length is 16 residues. The J segment lost 7 bases and the V segment lost 0 bases, leaving 5 bases of the junction unmatched. CDR3 residues: CASSLVTSGSTNIQYF. The CDR3 nucleotides read TGTGCCAGCAGCTTGGTGACTAGCGGGAGTACGAACATTCAGTACTTC.

This rearrangement joins TRBV9 to TRBJ2-1; 9 positions match TRBD2. The CDR3 is 17 amino acids. CDR1 is SGDLS, CDR2 YYNGEE, per germline. The V segment lost 0 bases and the J segment 4 bases; nucleotides outside the gene matches: 8. The CDR3 here is CASSVGGGRALYNEQFF. Written as DNA, the CDR3 is TGTGCCAGCAGCGTAGGTGGCGGGAGGGCACTATACAATGAGCAGTTCTTC.

The CDR3 spells CASSRIRGSGEQYF. CDR3 DNA sequence: TGTGCCAGCAGCAGAATCAGGGGTTCCGGCGAGCAGTACTTC. The chain carries TRBV11-2 and TRBJ2-5; possibly TRBD1 for D (6 bases). The J call may be wrong; the DNA end is better matched by TRBJ2-7. Per the germline V gene, CDR1 is SGHAT and CDR2 is FQNNGV. CDR3 length equals 14 residues.

The J gene is TRBJ1-2, the V gene TRBV19, with D uncertain. This CDR3 region has 12 residues. Germline CDR1 and CDR2: LNHDA and SQIVND (reference sequence). V was clipped by 4 bases and J by 1 base, with 4 bases between them. CDR3 in amino acids: CASSTINYGYTF. The CDR3 DNA follows: TGTGCCAGTAGTACCATTAACTATGGCTACACCTTC.

J is TRBJ1-1 and V is TRBV29-1; maybe TRBD1 (5 bases). The CDR3 spans 13 residues. Germline CDR1 reads SQVTM; CDR2 reads ANQGSEA. V was trimmed by 4 bases and J by 2 bases, leaving 11 bases between them. CDR3 amino acids: CSVGMGLNTEAFF. The CDR3, as DNA: TGCAGCGTTGGAATGGGGCTTAACACTGAAGCTTTCTTT. Together with reference TRBV29-1 and TRBJ1-1, the CDR3 gives the full variable domain: SAVISQKPSRDICQRGTSLTIQCQVDSQVTMMFWYRQQPGQSLTLIATANQGSEATYESGFVIDKFPISRPNLTFSTLTVSNMSPEDSSIYLCSVGMGLNTEAFFGQGTRLTVV.

The chain carries TRBV2 and TRBJ2-1; D is undetermined. There are 12 residues in the CDR3. Looked up from germline, CDR1 is SNHLY and CDR2 is FYNNEI. The germline V and J ends were trimmed by 4 bases and 8 bases, with 9 bases remaining between them. The CDR3 sequence: CASSAIIDEQFF. The DNA for the CDR3 is TGTGCCAGCAGTGCTATAATCGATGAGCAGTTCTTC.

With respect to this clone: The identical CDR3 is also encoded by other nucleotide sequences in the sample. The chain has TRBV29-1 and TRBJ2-5; D is ambiguous. CDR1 SQVTM and CDR2 ANQGSEA come from the germline V gene. CDR3 length equals 13 residues. The ends were cut back, 3 bases at V and 5 bases at J, with 13 bases in the middle. CDR3 bases: TGCAGCGTTGAGGTCGGTCGCCGGGAGACCCAGTACTTC. Translating it yields CSVEVGRRETQYF.

The V and J genes are TRBV14 and TRBJ2-1, with TRBD2 identical over 11 bases. CDR1 is SGHDN and CDR2 is FVKESK in the germline V gene. CDR3 size: 16 residues. Trimming cost V 6 bases and J 0 bases; bases outside gene matches: 4. The CDR3 protein is CASSWTSGYSYNEQFF. The CDR3, as DNA: TGTGCCAGCAGTTGGACTAGCGGGTACTCCTACAATGAGCAGTTCTTC.

This clone was found once. This rearrangement joins TRBV6-5 to TRBJ2-5; TRBD1 matches 8 bases. The V gene's germline CDR1 is MNHEY and CDR2 SVGAGI. V lost 5 bases, J lost 4 bases, and 3 bases stayed unmatched. CDR3 length: 13 amino acids. CDR3 bases: TGTGCCAGCAGTGGAGGACAGGGAGAGACCCAGTACTTC. Protein product: CASSGGQGETQYF.

This clone was picked up many times. The V gene is TRBV12-5, the J gene TRBJ1-1; D gene ambiguous. Germline lookup yields CDR1 LGHNT and CDR2 FRNRAP. Trimming removed 2 bases at V and 2 bases at J, with 9 bases between. CDR3 length: 14 residues. CDR3 nucleotides: TGTGCTAGTGGTTTGACCTCGGTAAACACTGAAGCTTTCTTT. It translates to CASGLTSVNTEAFF.

The chain has TRBV27 and TRBJ1-1, with D possibly matching TRBD1 (5 bases). CDR3 length equals 15 residues. Germline CDR1 reads MNHEY; CDR2 reads SMNVEV (reference sequence). Trimming removed 0 bases from V and 5 bases from J, with 13 bases in between. CDR3 sequence: CASSLSHQGRTEAFF. CDR3 DNA: TGTGCCAGCAGTTTATCGCACCAGGGAAGGACTGAAGCTTTCTTT.

The rearrangement joins TRBV4-1 to TRBJ2-3; tentatively, D is TRBD2 (6 bases). V was trimmed by 0 bases and J by 0 bases, leaving 10 bases between them. CDR3 length: 16 residues. Germline V gives CDR1 MGHRA, CDR2 YSYEKL. CDR3 in amino acids: CASSQERAGSTDTQYF. CDR3 sequence (DNA): TGCGCCAGCAGCCAAGAACGAGCGGGTAGCACAGATACGCAGTATTTT.

The chain recombines TRBV2 with TRBJ1-2, with D possibly matching TRBD1 (6 bases). The CDR3 spans 16 residues. Germline V gene sequence: CDR1 SNHLY, CDR2 FYNNEI. The ends were cut back, 7 bases at V and 4 bases at J, with 22 bases in the middle. CDR3 loop: CASTETWDTSVYGYTF. As DNA, the CDR3 is TGTGCCAGCACTGAGACTTGGGACACATCAGTCTATGGCTACACCTTC.

The rearrangement joins TRBV11-2 to TRBJ1-1; D gene unclear. Germline V lookup: CDR1 SGHAT, CDR2 FQNNGV. V lost 9 bases and J lost 0, with 14 bases in between. This CDR3 has 14 residues. The chain's CDR3 is CASSGWVVNTEAFF. The CDR3 nucleotides read TGTGCCAGTTCAGGCTGGGTCGTGAACACTGAAGCTTTCTTT.

This clone was seen at least ten times. The rearrangement uses TRBV7-6 and TRBJ1-5; 9 nucleotides match TRBD1. Germline V gene data show CDR1 as SGHVS and CDR2 as FNYEAQ. The CDR3 totals 16 residues. V shed 6 bases and J 7 bases; nucleotides not matched to a gene: 13. The CDR3 nucleotides are TGTGCCAGCAGGCCTCGGGACAGGGAATCTCTACAGCCCCAGCATTTT. Amino acid sequence: CASRPRDRESLQPQHF.

The rearrangement joins TRBV18 to TRBJ2-5, with 9 bases that match TRBD2. The CDR3 spans 16 residues. Germline values: CDR1 KGHSH, CDR2 LQKENI. J was trimmed by 1 base and V by 2 bases; bases with no gene match: 5. The CDR3 DNA sequence: TGTGCCAGCTCACCAGGGGTAGCGGGGGCCCAAGAGACCCAGTACTTC. Translating it yields CASSPGVAGAQETQYF.

In its sample, this clone was seen a few times. The V call is TRBV6-5, the J call TRBJ1-2, with D perhaps matching TRBD1 (5 bases). V lost 5 bases, J lost 6 bases, and 19 bases lay in between. The CDR3 is 15 amino acids. The germline gives CDR1 MNHEY, CDR2 SVGAGI. This CDR3 reads CASSQGRGRGDGYTF. The CDR3 nucleotides are TGTGCCAGCAGTCAAGGTCGGGGTCGGGGGGATGGCTACACCTTC.